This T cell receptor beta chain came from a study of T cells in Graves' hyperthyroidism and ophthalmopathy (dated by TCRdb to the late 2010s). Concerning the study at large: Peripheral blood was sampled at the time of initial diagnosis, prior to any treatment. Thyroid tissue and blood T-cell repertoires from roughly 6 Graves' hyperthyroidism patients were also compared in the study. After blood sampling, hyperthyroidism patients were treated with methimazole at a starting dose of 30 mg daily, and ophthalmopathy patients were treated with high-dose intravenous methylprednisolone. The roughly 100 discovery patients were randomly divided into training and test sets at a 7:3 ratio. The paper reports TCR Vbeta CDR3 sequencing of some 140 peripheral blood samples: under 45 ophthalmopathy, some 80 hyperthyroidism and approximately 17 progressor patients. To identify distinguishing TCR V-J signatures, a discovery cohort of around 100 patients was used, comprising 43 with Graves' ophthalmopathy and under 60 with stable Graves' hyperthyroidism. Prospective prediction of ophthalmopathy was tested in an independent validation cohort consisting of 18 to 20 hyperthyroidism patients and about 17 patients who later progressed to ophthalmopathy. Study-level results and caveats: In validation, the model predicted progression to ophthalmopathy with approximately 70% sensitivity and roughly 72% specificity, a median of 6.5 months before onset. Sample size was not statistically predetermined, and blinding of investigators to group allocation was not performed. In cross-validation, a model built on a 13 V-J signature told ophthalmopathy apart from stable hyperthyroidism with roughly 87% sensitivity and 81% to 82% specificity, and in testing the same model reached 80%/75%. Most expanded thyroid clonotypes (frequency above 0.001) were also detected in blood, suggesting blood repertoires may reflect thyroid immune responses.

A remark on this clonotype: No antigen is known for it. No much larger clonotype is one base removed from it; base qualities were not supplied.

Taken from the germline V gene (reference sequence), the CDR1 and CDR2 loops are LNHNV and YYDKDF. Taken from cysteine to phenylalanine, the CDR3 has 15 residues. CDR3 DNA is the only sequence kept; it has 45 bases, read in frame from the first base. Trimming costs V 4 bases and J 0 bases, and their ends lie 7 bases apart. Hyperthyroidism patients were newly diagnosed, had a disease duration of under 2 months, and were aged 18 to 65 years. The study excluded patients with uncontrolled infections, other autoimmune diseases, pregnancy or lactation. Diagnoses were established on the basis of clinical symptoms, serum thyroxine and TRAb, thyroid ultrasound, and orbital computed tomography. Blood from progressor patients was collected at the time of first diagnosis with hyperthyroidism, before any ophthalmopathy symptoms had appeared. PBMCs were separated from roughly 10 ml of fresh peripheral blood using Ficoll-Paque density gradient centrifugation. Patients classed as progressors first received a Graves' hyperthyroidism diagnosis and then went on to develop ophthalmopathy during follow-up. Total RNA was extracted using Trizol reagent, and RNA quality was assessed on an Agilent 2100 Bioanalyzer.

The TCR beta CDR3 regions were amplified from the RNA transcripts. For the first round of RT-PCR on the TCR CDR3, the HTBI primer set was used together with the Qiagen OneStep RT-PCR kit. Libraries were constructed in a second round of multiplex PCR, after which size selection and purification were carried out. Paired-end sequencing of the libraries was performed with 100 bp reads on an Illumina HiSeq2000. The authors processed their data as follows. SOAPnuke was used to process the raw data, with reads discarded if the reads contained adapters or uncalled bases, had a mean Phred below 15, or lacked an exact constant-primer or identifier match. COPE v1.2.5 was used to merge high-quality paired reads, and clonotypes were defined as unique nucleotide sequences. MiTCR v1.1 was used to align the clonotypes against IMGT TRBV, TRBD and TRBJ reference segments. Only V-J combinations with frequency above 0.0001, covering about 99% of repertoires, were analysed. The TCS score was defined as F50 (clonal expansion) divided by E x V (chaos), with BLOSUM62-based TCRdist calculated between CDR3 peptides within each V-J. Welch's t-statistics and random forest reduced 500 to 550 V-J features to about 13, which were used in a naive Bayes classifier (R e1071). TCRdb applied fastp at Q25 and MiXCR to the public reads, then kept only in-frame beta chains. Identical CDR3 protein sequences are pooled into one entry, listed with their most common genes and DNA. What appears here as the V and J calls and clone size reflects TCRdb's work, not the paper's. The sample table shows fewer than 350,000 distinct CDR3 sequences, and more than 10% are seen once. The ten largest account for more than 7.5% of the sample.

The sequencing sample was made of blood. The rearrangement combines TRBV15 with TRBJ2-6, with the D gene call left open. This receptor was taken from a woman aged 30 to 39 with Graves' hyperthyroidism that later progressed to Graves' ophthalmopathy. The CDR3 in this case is CATSNPPSGANVLTF. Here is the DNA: TGTGCCACCAGCAACCCGCCCTCTGGGGCCAACGTCCTGACTTTC.